This TCR beta chain was captured in a study of T cells expressing NK-cell markers. Using the 5' RACE reads, TCRdb records one entry per CDR3 protein without DNA. The listing contains over 350,000 distinct CDR3 sequences. Germline V CDR1 and CDR2: LNHNV, YYDKDF (reference sequence). This CDR3 has 17 amino acids. The sequencing input was blood T cells: a sorted CD56 or NKG2C T cell subset, CD4+ or CD8+ T cells, or bulk PBMC T cells (not recorded which). The rearrangement joins TRBV15 to TRBJ2-2; TCRdb's assignment of TRBD2 cannot be checked, as there is no DNA. This TCR came from a woman in her forties or fifties in good health. The CDR3 loop is CATSREASGRRVGELFF.